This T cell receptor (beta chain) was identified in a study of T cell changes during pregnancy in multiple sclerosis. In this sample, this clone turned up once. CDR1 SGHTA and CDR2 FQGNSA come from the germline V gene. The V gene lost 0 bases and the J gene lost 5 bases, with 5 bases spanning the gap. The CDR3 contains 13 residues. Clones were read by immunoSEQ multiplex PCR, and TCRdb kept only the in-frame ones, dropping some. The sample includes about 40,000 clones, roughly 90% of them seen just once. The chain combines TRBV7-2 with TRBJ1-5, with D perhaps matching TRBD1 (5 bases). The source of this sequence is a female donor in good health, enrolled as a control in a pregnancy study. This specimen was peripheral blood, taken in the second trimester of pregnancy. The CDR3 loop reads CASSLAGDQPQHF. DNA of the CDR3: TGTGCCAGCAGCTTAGCAGGGGATCAGCCCCAGCATTTT.